The clone carrying this TCR beta chain has just a few counts. TCRdb recomputed calls from the 5' RACE reads with MiXCR, one row per CDR3 protein. The repertoire holds a few hundred thousand distinct CDR3 sequences, with under 30% as singletons. This sample stems from a study of T-cell memory formation after mild COVID-19. Study-wide context: Largely, TCR clusters stayed within a single donor.

Trimming at V came to 6 bases and at J to 7 bases, leaving 12 bases not matched to a gene. CDR3 length: 14 residues. The chain couples TRBV12-3 or TRBV12-4 to TRBJ2-7; 7 bases line up with TRBD1. The sequence was collected from an adult woman who had mild COVID-19 (a few samples of this study predate the infection). Cell type and time point are not known. The sample taken for sequencing was PBMCs or a T cell subset sorted from them (not recorded which). CDR3 residues: CASSTGTAPREQYF. The CDR3 DNA sequence: TGTGCCAGCAGCACCGGGACAGCTCCCCGTGAGCAGTACTTC.